The source of this T cell receptor beta chain is a study of beta chain features in type 1 diabetes. Study-level results: TCRB CDR3 length was moderately but significantly reduced in all four CD4+ subsets of Type 1 diabetes patients. Short templates might get an advantage during PCR, and this would be equal in patients and controls.

What was sequenced were expressed TCRB transcripts, since all of the isolated RNA had been reverse transcribed. Clones were read by immunoSEQ multiplex PCR, and TCRdb kept only the in-frame ones, dropping some. The sample records a few hundred thousand clones, 8.5% to 10% being singletons. The CDR3 length equals 20 residues, ends included. CDR1 LNHDA and CDR2 SQIVND come from the germline V gene (reference sequence). The table lists this clone with a few counts. Its antigen is undetermined. No DNA is shown, since the ends of the CDR3 on it are uncertain; the CDR3 is the one TCRdb lists. The source of this sequence is a man younger than 45 with type 1 diabetes. Sequencing input: central memory CD4+ T cells from blood. The chain has TRBV19 and TRBJ2-6; TRBD1, as called in the table, went unchecked against the DNA. Here the CDR3 reads CASTSDLNRARSSGANVLTF.